This passage covers 10 T cell receptor beta chains from one sample sequenced in a study of T-cell reconstitution after alpha-beta-depleted transplantation in children. Construction of the TCRbeta library involved unique molecular identifiers. MiXCR, applied by TCRdb to the PCR reads, yields one record per CDR3 protein. The table includes 95,000 to 150,000 distinct CDR3 sequences, roughly 23% detected once. The sample in question was PBMCs, mostly from graft donor cells, obtained 180 days after TCRalphabeta/CD19-depleted stem cell transplant. The origin of the receptors is a male patient under 10 years old who had a stem cell transplant for chronic granulomatous disease, so the T cells may come from the graft donor.

The chain recombines TRBV7-7 with TRBJ2-1; D not certain. The CDR3 consists of 13 residues. Germline loops: CDR1 SSHAT, CDR2 FNYEAQ (reference sequence). Trimming removed 1 base from V and 5 bases from J, with 6 bases in between. This CDR3 reads CASSLVLNNEQFF. In DNA, the CDR3 is TGTGCCAGCAGCTTAGTCCTAAACAATGAGCAGTTCTTC.

This clonotype was counted between two and nine times. The CDR3 coding sequence is TGCGCCAGCAGCCCGAAAGGACTAGCCTACGAGCAGTACTTC. It encodes CASSPKGLAYEQYF. This sequence joins TRBV5-1 and TRBJ2-7; 7 positions match TRBD2. CDR3 length: 14 residues. With 4 bases clipped from V and 2 bases from J, the junction kept 6 bases outside the gene matches. CDR1 and CDR2 (germline): SGHRS, YFSETQ.

At least ten counts were recorded for this clonotype. This rearrangement joins TRBV12-3 or TRBV12-4 to TRBJ2-6; D is perhaps TRBD2 (6 bases). The length of the CDR3 is 19 residues. The V and J ends lost 4 bases and 1 base respectively, with 20 bases between them. The CDR3 DNA sequence: TGTGCCAGCAGTTCCATGCCCCGGGACTTGCTGTCTGGGGCCAACGTCCTGACTTTC. It specifies CASSSMPRDLLSGANVLTF.

There are many counts of this clonotype. The rearrangement joins TRBV12-3 or TRBV12-4 to TRBJ2-5, with no clear D. V dropped 1 base and J dropped 1 base, with 7 bases sitting between them. This CDR3 is built from 14 residues. This chain's CDR3 is CASSLGLGQETQYF. The CDR3 nucleotides read TGTGCCAGCAGTTTAGGACTGGGCCAAGAGACCCAGTACTTC.

The chain employs TRBV18 and TRBJ2-2; 9 bases are shared with TRBD2. The germline V gene has CDR1 KGHSH and CDR2 LQKENI. V was pared by 2 bases and J by 2 bases, with 6 bases of the junction left unmatched. The CDR3 runs 17 residues. The CDR3 nucleotides read TGTGCCAGCTCACCAGTCACCGGGACTAGCAACACCGGGGAGCTGTTTTTT. Translating gives CASSPVTGTSNTGELFF.

The chain has TRBV27 and TRBJ2-7; 9 positions match TRBD2. The CDR3 runs to 14 residues. Germline values: CDR1 MNHEY, CDR2 SMNVEV (reference sequence). V was clipped by 5 bases and J by 5 bases; unmatched bases: 7. Here the CDR3 reads CASSIISGSHEQYF. As DNA, the CDR3 is TGTGCCAGCAGTATCATTAGCGGGAGCCACGAGCAGTACTTC.

This clonotype was seen ten or more times. The chain employs TRBV12-3 or TRBV12-4 and TRBJ2-5, with D perhaps matching TRBD2 (5 bases). Trimming took 6 bases from V and 1 from J, leaving 15 bases between them. The CDR3 consists of 15 residues. In DNA form, the CDR3 reads TGTGCCAGCAGCAAACCTACGGGGAGCCAAGAGACCCAGTACTTC. It specifies CASSKPTGSQETQYF.

The gene calls are TRBV11-3 and TRBJ2-1; D uncertain. This CDR3 has 14 amino acids. Germline CDR1 is SGHNT and CDR2 is YENEEA. Trimming pared 1 base from V and 10 bases from J, leaving 14 bases between. The CDR3 reads CASSLATTPGEQFF. Written as DNA, the CDR3 is TGTGCCAGCAGCTTAGCCACTACCCCTGGGGAGCAGTTCTTC.

This clonotype was observed at least ten times. This rearrangement joins TRBV29-1 to TRBJ2-7, with TRBD1 matching 7 bases. The CDR3 is 12 residues long. The J segment lost 2 bases and the V segment lost 8 bases, leaving 6 bases of the junction unmatched. CDR1 and CDR2 from the germline V gene are SQVTM and ANQGSEA. The CDR3 sequence: CSIETGPYEQYF. In DNA, the CDR3 is TGCAGCATCGAGACAGGGCCCTACGAGCAGTACTTC.

In DNA form, the CDR3 reads TGTGCCACCAGCAGAGGAGGCAGGGAGAATCAGCCCCAGCATTTT. As protein: CATSRGGRENQPQHF. The chain carries TRBV15 and TRBJ1-5; D may be TRBD1 (5 bases). CDR1 and CDR2 from the germline V gene are LNHNV and YYDKDF (reference sequence). V lost 1 base and J 4 bases, leaving 11 bases between the germline ends. The length of the CDR3 is 15 residues.